This T cell receptor (beta chain) was recorded in a study of HIV-infected patients and healthy controls. V trimming: 4 bases; J trimming: 2 bases; junction bases outside the gene matches: 7. Germline V gives CDR1 LNHDA, CDR2 SQIVND (reference sequence). This CDR3 contains 17 residues. No cell fractionation was done, so the repertoire covers all unsorted peripheral blood T cells. In this sample, this clonotype turned up many times. 400 to 550 ng RNA was reverse transcribed with alpha and beta constant-region primers. Separate chain-specific third strand synthesis with multiplexing indices produced the alpha and beta libraries. In TCRdb, the 5' RACE reads were re-called with MiXCR into one record per CDR3 protein. In the table there are 10,000 to 15,000 distinct CDR3 sequences, around 5% of which are singletons.

This TCR was recovered from an adult in good health. This chain uses TRBV19 with TRBJ2-3; 12 bases match TRBD1. The sequencing input was blood. CDR3 DNA: TGTGCCAGTAGTACATCCGGGACAGGGGGCTACACAGATACGCAGTATTTT. Its translation: CASSTSGTGGYTDTQYF.